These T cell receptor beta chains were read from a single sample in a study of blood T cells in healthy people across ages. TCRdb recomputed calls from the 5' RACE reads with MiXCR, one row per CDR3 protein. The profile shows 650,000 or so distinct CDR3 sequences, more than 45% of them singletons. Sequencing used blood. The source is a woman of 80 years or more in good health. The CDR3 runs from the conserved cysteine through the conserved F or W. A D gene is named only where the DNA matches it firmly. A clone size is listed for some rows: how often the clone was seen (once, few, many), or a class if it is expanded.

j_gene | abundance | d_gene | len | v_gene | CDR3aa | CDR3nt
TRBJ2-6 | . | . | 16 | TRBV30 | CAWSVPGQFGAIVLTF | TGTGCCTGGAGTGTACCCGGCCAGTTTGGGGCCATCGTCCTGACTTTC
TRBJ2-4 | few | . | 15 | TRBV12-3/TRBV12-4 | CASSLEGGAKNIQYF | TGTGCCAGCAGTTTAGAGGGGGGGGCCAAAAACATTCAGTACTTC
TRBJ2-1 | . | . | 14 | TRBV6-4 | CASSDSRGSNEQFF | TGTGCCAGCAGTGACTCGAGGGGGTCCAATGAGCAGTTCTTC
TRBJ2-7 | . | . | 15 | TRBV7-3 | CASSLTWGDVSEQYF | TGTGCCAGCAGCTTAACATGGGGGGATGTCAGCGAGCAGTACTTC
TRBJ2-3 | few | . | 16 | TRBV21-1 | CASSNWDSPSTDTQYF | TGTGCCAGCAGTAACTGGGACTCCCCTAGCACAGATACGCAGTATTTT
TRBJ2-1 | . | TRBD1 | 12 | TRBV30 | CAGGQTINEQFF | TGTGCCGGGGGACAGACGATCAATGAGCAGTTCTTC
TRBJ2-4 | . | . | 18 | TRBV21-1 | CASNTKVVWKGPKNIQYF | TGTGCCAGCAATACAAAGGTTGTTTGGAAGGGCCCCAAAAACATTCAGTACTTC
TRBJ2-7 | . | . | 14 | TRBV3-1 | CARSLGGRAYEQYF | TGTGCCCGCAGTCTCGGGGGGCGAGCCTACGAGCAGTACTTC
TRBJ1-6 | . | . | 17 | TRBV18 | CASSDVTGSSYNSPLHF | TGTGCCAGCTCAGACGTCACGGGGAGCTCCTATAATTCACCCCTCCACTTT
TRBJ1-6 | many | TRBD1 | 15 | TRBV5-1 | CASSSTGTGNSPLHF | TGCGCCAGCAGCTCCACCGGGACAGGGAATTCACCCCTCCACTTT
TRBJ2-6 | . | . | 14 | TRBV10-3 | CAISESYGANVLTF | TGTGCCATCAGTGAGTCTTATGGGGCCAACGTCCTGACTTTC
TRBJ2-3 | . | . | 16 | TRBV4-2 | CASSLATGASTDTQYF | TGTGCCAGCAGTCTTGCAACTGGCGCTAGCACAGATACGCAGTATTTT
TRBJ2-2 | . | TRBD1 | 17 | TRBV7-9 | CASSERQQGPLPLELFF | TGTGCCAGCAGCGAAAGGCAACAGGGGCCCCTCCCCTTGGAGCTATTTTTT
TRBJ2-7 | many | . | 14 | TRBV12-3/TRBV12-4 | CASSFWDAAYEQYF | TGTGCCAGCAGTTTTTGGGACGCCGCCTACGAGCAGTACTTC
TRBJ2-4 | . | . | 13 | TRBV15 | CATAEGRSNIQYF | TGTGCCACCGCGGAGGGTAGGTCAAACATTCAGTACTTC
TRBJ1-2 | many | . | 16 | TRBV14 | CASSLRTVGANYGYTF | TGTGCCAGCAGCTTGAGGACAGTGGGGGCTAACTATGGCTACACCTTC
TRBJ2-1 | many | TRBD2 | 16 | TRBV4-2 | CASSQDLSGGRNEQFF | TGTGCCAGCAGCCAAGATCTCAGCGGGGGTCGGAATGAGCAGTTCTTC
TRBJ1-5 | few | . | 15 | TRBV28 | CASSLRGIRYQPQHF | TGTGCCAGCAGCCTCAGGGGCATAAGGTATCAGCCCCAGCATTTT
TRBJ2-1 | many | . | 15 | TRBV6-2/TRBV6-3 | CASRPMRDFDNEQFF | TGTGCCAGCAGGCCGATGAGGGACTTTGACAATGAGCAGTTCTTC
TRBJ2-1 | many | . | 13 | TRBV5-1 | CASSSIEVREQFF | TGCGCTAGCAGCTCCATCGAAGTACGTGAGCAGTTCTTC